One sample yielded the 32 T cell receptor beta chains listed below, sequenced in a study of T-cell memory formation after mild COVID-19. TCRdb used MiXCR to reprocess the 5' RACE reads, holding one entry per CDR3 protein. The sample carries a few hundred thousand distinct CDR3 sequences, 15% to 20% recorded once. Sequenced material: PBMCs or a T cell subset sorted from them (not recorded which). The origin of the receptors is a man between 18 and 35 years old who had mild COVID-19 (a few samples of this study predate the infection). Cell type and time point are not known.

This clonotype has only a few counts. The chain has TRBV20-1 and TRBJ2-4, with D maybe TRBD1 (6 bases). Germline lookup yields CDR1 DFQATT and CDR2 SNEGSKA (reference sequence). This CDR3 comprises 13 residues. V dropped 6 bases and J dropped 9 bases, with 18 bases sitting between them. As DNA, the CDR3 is TGCAGTGCCTCGGGTCAGGGGTTCGCCATTCAGTACTTC. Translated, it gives CSASGQGFAIQYF.

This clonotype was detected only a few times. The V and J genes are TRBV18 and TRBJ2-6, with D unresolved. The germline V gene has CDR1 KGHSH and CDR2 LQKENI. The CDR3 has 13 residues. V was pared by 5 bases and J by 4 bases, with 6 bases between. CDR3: CASSEVGANVLTF. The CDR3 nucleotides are TGTGCCAGCTCAGAAGTCGGGGCCAACGTCCTGACTTTC.

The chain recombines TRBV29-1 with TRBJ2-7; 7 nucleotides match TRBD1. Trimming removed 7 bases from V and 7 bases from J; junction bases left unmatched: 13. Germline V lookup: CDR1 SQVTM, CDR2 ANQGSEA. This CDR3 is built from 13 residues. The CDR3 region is CSATRGLGREQYF. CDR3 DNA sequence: TGCAGCGCCACCAGGGGGTTAGGTAGGGAGCAGTACTTC.

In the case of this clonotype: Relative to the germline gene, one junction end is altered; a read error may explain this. The CDR3 sequence is CDSSLARGHMNTEAFF. In nucleotides, the CDR3 is TGTGACAGCAGCTTAGCCCGAGGCCACATGAACACTGAAGCTTTCTTT. This chain links TRBV7-6 with TRBJ1-1; D ambiguous. Germline lookup yields CDR1 SGHVS and CDR2 FNYEAQ. This CDR3 contains 16 residues.

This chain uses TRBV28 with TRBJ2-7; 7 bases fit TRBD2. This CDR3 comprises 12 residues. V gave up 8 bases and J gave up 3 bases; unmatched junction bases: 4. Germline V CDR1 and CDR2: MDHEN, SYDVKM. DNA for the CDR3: TGTGCCAGCTCGGGGGGAGTCTACGAGCAGTACGTC. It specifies CASSGGVYEQYV.

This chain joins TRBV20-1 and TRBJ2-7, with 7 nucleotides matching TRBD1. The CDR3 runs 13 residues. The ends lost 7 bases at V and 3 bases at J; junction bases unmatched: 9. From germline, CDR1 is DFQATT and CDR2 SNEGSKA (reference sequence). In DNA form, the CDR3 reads TGCAGTGTCCCACGACAGGGTATCTACGAGCAGTACTTC. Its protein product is CSVPRQGIYEQYF.

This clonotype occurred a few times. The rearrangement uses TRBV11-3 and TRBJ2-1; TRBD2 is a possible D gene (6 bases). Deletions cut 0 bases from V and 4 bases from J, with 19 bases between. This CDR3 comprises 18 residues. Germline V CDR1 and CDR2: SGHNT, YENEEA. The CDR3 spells CASSLDHSGTSRYNEQFF. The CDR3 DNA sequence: TGTGCCAGCAGCTTAGATCACTCCGGGACTTCCCGTTACAATGAGCAGTTCTTC.

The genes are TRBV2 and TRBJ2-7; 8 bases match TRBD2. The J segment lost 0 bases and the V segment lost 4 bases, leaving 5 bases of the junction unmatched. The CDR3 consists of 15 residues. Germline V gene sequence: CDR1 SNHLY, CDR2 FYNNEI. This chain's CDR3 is CASSALGGASYEQYF. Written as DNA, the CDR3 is TGTGCCAGCAGTGCGCTCGGGGGGGCCTCCTACGAGCAGTACTTC.

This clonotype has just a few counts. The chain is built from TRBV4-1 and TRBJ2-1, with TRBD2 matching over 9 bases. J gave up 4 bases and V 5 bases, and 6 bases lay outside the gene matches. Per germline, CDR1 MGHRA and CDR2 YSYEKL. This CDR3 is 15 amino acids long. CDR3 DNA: TGCGCCAGCAGCGCACTAGCGGGCCAATACAATGAGCAGTTCTTC. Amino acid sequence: CASSALAGQYNEQFF.

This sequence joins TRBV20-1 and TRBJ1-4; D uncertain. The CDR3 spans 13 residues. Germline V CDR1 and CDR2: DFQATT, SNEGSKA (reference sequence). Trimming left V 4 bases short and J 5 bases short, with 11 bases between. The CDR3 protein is CSAKWAGNEKLFF. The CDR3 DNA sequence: TGCAGTGCTAAGTGGGCCGGCAATGAAAAACTGTTTTTT.

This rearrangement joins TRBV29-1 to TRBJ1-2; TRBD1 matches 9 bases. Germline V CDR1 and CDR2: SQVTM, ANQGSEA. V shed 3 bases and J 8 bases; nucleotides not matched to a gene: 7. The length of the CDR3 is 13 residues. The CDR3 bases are TGCAGCGTTGATTACAGGGGGCGAAAGGGCTACACCTTC. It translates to CSVDYRGRKGYTF.

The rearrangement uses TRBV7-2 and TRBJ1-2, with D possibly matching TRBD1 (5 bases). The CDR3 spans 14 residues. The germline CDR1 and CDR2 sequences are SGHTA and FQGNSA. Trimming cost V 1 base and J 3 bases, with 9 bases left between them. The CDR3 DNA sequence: TGTGCCAGCAGCTTAGACGCAGGGTACTATGGCTACACCTTC. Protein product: CASSLDAGYYGYTF. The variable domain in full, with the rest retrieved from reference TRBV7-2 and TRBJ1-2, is GAGVSQSPSNKVTEKGKDVELRCDPISGHTALYWYRQSLGQGLEFLIYFQGNSAPDKSGLPSDRFSAERTGGSVSTLTIQRTQQEDSAVYLCASSLDAGYYGYTFGSGTRLTVV.

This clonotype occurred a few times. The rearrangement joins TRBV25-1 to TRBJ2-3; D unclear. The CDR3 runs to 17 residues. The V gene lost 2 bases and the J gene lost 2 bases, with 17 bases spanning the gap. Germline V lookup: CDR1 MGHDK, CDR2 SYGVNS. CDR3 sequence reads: CASSEPPLRENTDTQYF. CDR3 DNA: TGTGCCAGCAGTGAACCCCCCCTAAGGGAAAACACAGATACGCAGTATTTT. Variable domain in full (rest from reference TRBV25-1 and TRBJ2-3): EADIYQTPRYLVIGTGKKITLECSQTMGHDKMYWYQQDPGMELHLIHYSYGVNSTEKGDLSSESTVSRIRTEHFPLTLESARPSHTSQYLCASSEPPLRENTDTQYFGPGTRLTVL.

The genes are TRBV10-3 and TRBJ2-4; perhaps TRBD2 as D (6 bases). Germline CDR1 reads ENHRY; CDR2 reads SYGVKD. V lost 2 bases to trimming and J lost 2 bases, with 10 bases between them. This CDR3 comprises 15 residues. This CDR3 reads CAISEGGIPKNIQYF. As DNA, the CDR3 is TGTGCCATCAGTGAGGGCGGGATTCCCAAAAACATTCAGTACTTC.

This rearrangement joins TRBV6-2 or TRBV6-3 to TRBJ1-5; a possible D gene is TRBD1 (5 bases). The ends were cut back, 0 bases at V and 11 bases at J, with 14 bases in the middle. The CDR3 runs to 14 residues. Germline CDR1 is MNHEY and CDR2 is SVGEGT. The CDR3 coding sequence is TGTGCCAGCAGTTACTCGCCACCCCGGGGGACCCAGCATTTT. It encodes CASSYSPPRGTQHF.

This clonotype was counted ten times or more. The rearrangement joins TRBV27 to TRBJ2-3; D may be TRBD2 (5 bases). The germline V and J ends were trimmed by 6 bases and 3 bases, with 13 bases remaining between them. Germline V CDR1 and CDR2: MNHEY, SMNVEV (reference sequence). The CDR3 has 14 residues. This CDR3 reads CASRMGRRTDTQYF. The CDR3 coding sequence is TGTGCCAGCAGGATGGGCAGGAGGACAGATACGCAGTATTTT.

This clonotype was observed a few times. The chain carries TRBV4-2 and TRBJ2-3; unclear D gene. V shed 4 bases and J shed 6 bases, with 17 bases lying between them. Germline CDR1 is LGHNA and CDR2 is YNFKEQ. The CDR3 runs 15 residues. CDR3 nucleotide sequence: TGTGCCAGCAGCCGAATCGCCAATGCCTGGGATACGCAGTATTTT. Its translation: CASSRIANAWDTQYF.

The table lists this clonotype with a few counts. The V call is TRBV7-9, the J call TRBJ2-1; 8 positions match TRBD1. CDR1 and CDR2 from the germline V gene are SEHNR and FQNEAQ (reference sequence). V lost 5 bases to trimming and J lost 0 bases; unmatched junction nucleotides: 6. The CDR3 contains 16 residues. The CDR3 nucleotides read TGTGCCAGCAGCACATGGGACAGGAGCTCCTACAATGAGCAGTTCTTC. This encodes CASSTWDRSSYNEQFF.

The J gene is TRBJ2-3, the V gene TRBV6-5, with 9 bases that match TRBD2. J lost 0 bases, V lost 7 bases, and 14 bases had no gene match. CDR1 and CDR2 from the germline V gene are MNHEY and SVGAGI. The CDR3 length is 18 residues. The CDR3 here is CASTPTQLAGPSTDTQYF. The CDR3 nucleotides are TGTGCCAGCACTCCAACTCAACTAGCGGGCCCTAGCACAGATACGCAGTATTTT.

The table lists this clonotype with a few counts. This CDR3 reads CASSPIGQGASYEQYF. The CDR3 bases are TGTGCCAGCAGTCCGATTGGGCAGGGGGCCTCCTACGAGCAGTACTTC. This chain links TRBV12-3 or TRBV12-4 with TRBJ2-7; 8 nucleotides align to TRBD1. This CDR3 has 16 residues. J was trimmed by 0 bases and V by 5 bases; bases with no gene match: 9.

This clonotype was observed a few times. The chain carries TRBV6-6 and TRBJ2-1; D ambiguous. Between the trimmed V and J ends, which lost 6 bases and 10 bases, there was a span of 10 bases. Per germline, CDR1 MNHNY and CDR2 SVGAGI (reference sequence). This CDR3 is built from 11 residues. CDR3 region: CASRFGEEQFF. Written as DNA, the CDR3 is TGTGCCAGCAGATTTGGGGAAGAGCAGTTCTTC.

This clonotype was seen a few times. The CDR3 DNA follows: TGCGCCAGCAGCCAAGACAGGGAGGGAAGGCCCCAGCATTTT. Protein sequence: CASSQDREGRPQHF. The rearrangement uses TRBV4-1 and TRBJ1-5, with D perhaps TRBD1 (5 bases). The CDR3 covers 14 residues. Germline V gene sequence: CDR1 MGHRA, CDR2 YSYEKL. V lost 0 bases and J 9 bases, leaving 12 bases between the germline ends.

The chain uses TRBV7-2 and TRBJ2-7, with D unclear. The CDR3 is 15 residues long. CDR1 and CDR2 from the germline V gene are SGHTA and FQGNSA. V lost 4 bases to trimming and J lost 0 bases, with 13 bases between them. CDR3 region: CASSSTTENSYEQYF. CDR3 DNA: TGTGCCAGCAGCTCCACGACGGAGAACTCCTACGAGCAGTACTTC.

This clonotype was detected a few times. The chain's CDR3 is CASRSTGNQPQHF. The CDR3 DNA reads TGTGCCAGCAGATCGACAGGGAACCAGCCCCAGCATTTT. This chain links TRBV2 with TRBJ1-5, with TRBD1 matching 7 bases. CDR1 and CDR2 from the germline V gene are SNHLY and FYNNEI. The length of the CDR3 is 13 residues. V gave up 6 bases and J gave up 7 bases; unmatched junction bases: 6.

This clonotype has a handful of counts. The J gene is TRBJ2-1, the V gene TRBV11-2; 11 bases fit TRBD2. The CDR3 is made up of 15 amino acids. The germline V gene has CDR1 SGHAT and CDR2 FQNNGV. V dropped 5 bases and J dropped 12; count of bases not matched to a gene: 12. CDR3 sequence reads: CASSEIAGGLVGQFF. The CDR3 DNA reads TGTGCCAGCAGCGAGATAGCGGGGGGGCTAGTTGGGCAGTTCTTC.

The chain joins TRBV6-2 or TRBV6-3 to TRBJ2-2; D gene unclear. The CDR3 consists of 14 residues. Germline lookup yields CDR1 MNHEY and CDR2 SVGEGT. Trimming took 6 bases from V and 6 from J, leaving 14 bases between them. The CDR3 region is CASRSLVGPGELFF. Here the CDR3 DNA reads TGTGCCAGCAGATCGCTAGTGGGCCCCGGGGAGCTGTTTTTT.

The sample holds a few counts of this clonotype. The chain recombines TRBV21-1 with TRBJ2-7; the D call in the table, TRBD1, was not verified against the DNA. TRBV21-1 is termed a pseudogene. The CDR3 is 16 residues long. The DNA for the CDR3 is TGTGCCAGCAGCAAAGAGGGGAACACCAGCTCCTACGAGCAGTACGTC. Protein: CASSKEGNTSSYEQYV.

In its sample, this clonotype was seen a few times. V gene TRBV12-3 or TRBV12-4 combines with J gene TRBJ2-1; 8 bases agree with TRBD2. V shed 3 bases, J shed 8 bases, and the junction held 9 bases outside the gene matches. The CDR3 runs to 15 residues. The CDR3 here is CASSFSGGADHEQFF. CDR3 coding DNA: TGTGCCAGCAGTTTCTCCGGGGGGGCCGATCATGAGCAGTTCTTC.

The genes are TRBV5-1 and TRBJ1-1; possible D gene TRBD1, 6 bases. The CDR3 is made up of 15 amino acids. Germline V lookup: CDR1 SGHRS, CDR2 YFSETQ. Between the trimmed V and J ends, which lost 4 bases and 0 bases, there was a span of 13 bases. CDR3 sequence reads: CASSTRTEMNTEAFF. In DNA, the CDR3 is TGCGCCAGCAGCACCCGGACAGAGATGAACACTGAAGCTTTCTTT.

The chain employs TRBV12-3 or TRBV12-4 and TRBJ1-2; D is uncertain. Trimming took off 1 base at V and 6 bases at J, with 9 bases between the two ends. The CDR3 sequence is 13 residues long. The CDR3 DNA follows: TGTGCCAGCAGTTTAGGGGGTAGGCATGGCTACACCTTC. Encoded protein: CASSLGGRHGYTF.

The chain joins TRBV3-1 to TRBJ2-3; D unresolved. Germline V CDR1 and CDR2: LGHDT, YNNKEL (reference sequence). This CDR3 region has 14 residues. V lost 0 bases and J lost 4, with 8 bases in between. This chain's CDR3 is CASSQDISADTQYF. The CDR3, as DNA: TGTGCCAGCAGCCAAGACATATCAGCAGATACGCAGTATTTT.

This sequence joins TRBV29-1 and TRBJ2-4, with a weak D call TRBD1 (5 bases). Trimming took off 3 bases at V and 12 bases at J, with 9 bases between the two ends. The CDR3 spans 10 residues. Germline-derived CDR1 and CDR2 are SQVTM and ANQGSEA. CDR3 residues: CSVDQGTQYF. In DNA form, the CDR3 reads TGCAGCGTTGATCAGGGCACTCAGTACTTC.